Following are 3 T cell receptor beta chains from one sample sequenced in a study of blood T cell repertoires in COVID-19. Assay used: immunoSEQ multiplex PCR; TCRdb lists only in-frame clones, some missing. The table has under 12,000 clones, 80% to 90% seen once. Sequencing was done on a sample of peripheral blood. These receptors all come from a man between 45 and 60 years old with active COVID-19.

The V and J genes are TRBV13 and TRBJ2-7; D gene uncertain. The CDR3 is made up of 15 amino acids. In germline, CDR1 is PRHDT, CDR2 FYEKMQ (reference sequence). Trimming cost V 5 bases and J 6 bases, with 20 bases left between them. CDR3 amino acids: CASSQSSSSRAEQYF. CDR3 DNA sequence: TGTGCCAGCAGCCAGTCTAGTAGCTCCCGTGCCGAGCAGTACTTC.

The rearrangement uses TRBV6-1 and TRBJ2-2, with TRBD2 identical over 7 bases. V shed 3 bases and J 7 bases; nucleotides not matched to a gene: 8. From germline, CDR1 is MNHNS and CDR2 SASEGT. The CDR3 consists of 15 residues. The CDR3 DNA follows: TGTGCCAGCAGTGAGCGCGGACTAGAGATCGGGGAGCTGTTTTTT. Translated, it gives CASSERGLEIGELFF.

The chain links TRBV3-1 (or the pseudogene TRBV3-2) to TRBJ2-7, with TRBD2 identical over 8 bases. Germline V lookup: CDR1 LGHDT, CDR2 YNNKEL (reference sequence). V shed 3 bases, J shed 4 bases, and the junction held 5 bases outside the gene matches. CDR3 size: 14 residues. CDR3 loop: CASSHIAGGYEQYF. CDR3 in DNA: TGTGCCAGCAGCCACATCGCGGGAGGTTACGAGCAGTACTTC.